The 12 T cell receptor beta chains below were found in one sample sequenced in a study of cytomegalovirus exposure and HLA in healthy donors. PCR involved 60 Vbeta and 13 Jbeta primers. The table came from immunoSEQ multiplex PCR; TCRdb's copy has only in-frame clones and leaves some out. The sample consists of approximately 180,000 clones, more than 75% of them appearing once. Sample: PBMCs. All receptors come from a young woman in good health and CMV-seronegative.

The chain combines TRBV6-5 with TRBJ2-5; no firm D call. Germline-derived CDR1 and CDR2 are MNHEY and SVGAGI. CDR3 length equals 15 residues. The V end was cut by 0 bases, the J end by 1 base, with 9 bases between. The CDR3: CASSYSGFPQETQYF. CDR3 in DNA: TGTGCCAGCAGTTACTCCGGGTTCCCCCAAGAGACCCAGTACTTC.

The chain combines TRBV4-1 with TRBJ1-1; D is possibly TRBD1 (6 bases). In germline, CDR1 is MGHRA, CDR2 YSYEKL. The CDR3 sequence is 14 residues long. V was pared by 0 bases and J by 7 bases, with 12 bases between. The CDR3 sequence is CASSQDGGLVEAFF. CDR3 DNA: TGCGCCAGCAGCCAAGACGGGGGGCTCGTTGAAGCTTTCTTT.

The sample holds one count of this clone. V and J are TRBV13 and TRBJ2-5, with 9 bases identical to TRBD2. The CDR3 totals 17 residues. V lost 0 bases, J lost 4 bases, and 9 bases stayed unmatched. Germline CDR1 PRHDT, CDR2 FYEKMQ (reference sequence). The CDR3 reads CASSLGLGGGALETQYF. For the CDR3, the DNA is TGTGCCAGCAGCTTAGGCCTGGGCGGGGGGGCATTAGAGACCCAGTACTTC.

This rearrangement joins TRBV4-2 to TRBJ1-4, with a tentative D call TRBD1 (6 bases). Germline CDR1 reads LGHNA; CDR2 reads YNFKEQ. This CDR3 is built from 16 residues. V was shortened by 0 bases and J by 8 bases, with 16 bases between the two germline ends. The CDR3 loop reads CASSQDGRGRREKLFF. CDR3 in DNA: TGTGCCAGCAGCCAAGACGGCAGGGGTCGAAGGGAAAAACTGTTTTTT.

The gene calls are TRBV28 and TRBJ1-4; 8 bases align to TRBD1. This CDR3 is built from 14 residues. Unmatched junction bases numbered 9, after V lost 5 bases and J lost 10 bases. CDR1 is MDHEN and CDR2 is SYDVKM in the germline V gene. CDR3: CASSPPGQARKLFF. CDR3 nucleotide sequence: TGTGCCAGCAGTCCCCCGGGACAGGCCCGAAAACTGTTTTTT.

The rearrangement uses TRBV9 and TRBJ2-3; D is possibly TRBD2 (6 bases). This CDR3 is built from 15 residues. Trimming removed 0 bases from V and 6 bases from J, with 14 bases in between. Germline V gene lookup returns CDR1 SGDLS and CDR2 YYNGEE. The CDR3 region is CASSVAGASMDTQYF. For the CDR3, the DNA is TGTGCCAGCAGCGTAGCGGGAGCATCCATGGATACGCAGTATTTT.

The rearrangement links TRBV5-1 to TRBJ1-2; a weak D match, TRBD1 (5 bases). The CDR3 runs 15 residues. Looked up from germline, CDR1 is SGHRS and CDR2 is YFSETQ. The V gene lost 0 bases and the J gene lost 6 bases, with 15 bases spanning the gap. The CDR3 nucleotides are TGCGCCAGCAGCTTGGCCGAGAATCGGGGGGATGGCTACACCTTC. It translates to CASSLAENRGDGYTF.

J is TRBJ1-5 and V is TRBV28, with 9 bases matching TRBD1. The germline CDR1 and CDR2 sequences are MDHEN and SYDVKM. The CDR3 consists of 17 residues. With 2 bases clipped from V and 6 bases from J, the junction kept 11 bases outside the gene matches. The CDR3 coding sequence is TGTGCCAGCAGTTTAATGGTCGACAGGGGGATAGGTCAGCCCCAGCATTTT. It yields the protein CASSLMVDRGIGQPQHF.

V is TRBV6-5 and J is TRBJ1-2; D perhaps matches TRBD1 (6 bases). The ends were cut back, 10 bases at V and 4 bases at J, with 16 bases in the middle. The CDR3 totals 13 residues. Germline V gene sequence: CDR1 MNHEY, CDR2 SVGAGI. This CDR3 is CATSLRRGYGYTF. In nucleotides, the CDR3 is TGTGCCACCTCCCTGCGCAGGGGCTATGGCTACACCTTC.

CDR3 loop: CASSLSGGPIYEQYF. The CDR3, as DNA: TGTGCCAGCAGCTTGTCGGGAGGGCCCATTTACGAGCAGTACTTC. The chain uses TRBV5-4 and TRBJ2-7; 8 bases line up with TRBD2. This CDR3 has 15 amino acids. Germline V gives CDR1 SGHNT, CDR2 YYREEE (reference sequence). With 1 base clipped from V and 4 bases from J, the junction kept 7 bases outside the gene matches. The whole variable domain, filled in from reference TRBV5-4 and TRBJ2-7, reads ETGVTQSPTHLIKTRGQQVTLRCSSQSGHNTVSWYQQALGQGPQFIFQYYREEENGRGNFPPRFSGLQFPNYSSELNVNALELDDSALYLCASSLSGGPIYEQYFGPGTRLTVT.

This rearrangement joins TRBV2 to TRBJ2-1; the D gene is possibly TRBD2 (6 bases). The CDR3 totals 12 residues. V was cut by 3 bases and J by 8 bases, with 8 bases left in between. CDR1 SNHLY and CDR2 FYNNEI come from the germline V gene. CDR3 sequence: CASSEGTYEQFF. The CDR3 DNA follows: TGTGCCAGCAGTGAGGGGACTTATGAGCAGTTCTTC.

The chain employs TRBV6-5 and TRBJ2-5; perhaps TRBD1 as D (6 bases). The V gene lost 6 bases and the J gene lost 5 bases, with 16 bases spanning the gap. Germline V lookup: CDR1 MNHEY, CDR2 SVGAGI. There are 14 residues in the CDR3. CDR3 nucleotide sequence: TGTGCCAGCAGCTCAACAGGGTTTAAGGAGACCCAGTACTTC. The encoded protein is CASSSTGFKETQYF.